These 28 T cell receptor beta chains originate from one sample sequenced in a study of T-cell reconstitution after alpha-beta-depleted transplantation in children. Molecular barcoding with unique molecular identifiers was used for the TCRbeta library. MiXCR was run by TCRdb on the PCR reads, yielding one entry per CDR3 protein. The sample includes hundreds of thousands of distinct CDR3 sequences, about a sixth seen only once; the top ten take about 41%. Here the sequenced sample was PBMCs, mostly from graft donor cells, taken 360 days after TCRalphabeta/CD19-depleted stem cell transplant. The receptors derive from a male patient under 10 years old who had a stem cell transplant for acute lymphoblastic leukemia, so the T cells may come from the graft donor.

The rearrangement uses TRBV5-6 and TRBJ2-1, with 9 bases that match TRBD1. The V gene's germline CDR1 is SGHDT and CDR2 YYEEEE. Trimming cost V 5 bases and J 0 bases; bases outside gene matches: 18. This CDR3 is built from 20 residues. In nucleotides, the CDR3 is TGTGCCAGCAGGATCTTAGGGGACAGGGATCCGTGGGGCTCCTACAATGAGCAGTTCTTC. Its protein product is CASRILGDRDPWGSYNEQFF. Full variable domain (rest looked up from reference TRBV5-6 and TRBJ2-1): DAGVTQSPTHLIKTRGQQVTLRCSPKSGHDTVSWYQQALGQGPQFIFQYYEEEERQRGNFPDRFSGHQFPNYSSELNVNALLLGDSALYLCASRILGDRDPWGSYNEQFFGPGTRLTVL.

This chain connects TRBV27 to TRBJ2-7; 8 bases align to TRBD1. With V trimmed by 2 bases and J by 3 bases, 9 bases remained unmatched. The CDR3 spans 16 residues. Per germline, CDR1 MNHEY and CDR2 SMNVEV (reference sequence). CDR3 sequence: CASSLTPTGVDYEQYF. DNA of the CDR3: TGTGCCAGCAGTTTAACCCCGACAGGGGTTGACTACGAGCAGTACTTC.

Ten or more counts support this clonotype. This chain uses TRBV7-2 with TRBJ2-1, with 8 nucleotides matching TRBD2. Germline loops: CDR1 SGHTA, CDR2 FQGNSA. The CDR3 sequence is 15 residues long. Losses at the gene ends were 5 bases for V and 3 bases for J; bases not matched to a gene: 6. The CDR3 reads CASSPGRAYYNEQFF. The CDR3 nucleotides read TGTGCCAGCAGCCCCGGGAGGGCCTACTACAATGAGCAGTTCTTC.

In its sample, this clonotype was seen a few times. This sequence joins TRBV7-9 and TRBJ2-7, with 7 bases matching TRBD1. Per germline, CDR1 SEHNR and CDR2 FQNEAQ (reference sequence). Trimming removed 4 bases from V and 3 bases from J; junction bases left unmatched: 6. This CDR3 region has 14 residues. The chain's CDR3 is CASSWSGTVYEQYF. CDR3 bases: TGTGCCAGCAGCTGGTCAGGGACAGTCTACGAGCAGTACTTC.

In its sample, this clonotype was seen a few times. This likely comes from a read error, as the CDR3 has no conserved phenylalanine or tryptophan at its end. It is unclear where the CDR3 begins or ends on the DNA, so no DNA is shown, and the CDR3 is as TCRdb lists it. CDR3 sequence reads: CASSYSSTGPGLAAL. The rearrangement uses TRBV6-2 or TRBV6-3 and TRBJ2-1; the D call in the table, TRBD2, was not verified against the DNA. The CDR3 comprises 15 residues, both ends counted. CDR1 and CDR2 (germline): MNHEY, SVGEGT.

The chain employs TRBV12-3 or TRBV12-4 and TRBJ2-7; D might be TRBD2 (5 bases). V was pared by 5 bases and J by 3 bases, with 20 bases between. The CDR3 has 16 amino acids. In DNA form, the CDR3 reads TGTGCCAGCAGTCCCCCCCCACTAGTAGGGCGCTACGAGCAGTACTTC. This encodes CASSPPPLVGRYEQYF.

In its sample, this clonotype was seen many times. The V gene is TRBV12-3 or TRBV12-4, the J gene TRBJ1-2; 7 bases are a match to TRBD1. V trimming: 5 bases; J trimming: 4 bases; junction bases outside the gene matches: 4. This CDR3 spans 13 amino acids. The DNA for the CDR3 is TGTGCCAGCAGTCCGACAGGGACCTATGGCTACACCTTC. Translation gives CASSPTGTYGYTF.

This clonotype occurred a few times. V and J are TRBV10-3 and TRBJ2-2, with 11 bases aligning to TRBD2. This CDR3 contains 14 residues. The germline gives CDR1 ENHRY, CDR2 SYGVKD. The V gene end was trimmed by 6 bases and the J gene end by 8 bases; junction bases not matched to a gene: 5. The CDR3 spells CAISPGTSGGELFF. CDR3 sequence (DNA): TGTGCCATCAGCCCCGGGACTAGCGGTGGGGAGCTGTTTTTT.

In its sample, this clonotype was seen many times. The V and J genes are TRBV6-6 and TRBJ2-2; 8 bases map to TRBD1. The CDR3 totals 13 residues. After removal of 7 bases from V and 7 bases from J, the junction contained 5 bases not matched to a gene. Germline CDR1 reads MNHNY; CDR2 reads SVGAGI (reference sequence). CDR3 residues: CASTGTGGGELFF. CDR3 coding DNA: TGTGCCAGCACGGGGACAGGTGGCGGGGAGCTGTTTTTT.

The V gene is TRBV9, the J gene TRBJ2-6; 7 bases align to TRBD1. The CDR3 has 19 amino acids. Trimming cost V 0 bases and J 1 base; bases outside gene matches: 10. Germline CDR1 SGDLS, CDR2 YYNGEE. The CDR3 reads CASSVVGTALVSGANVLTF. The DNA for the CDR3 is TGTGCCAGCAGCGTAGTCGGGACAGCCTTGGTATCTGGGGCCAACGTCCTGACTTTC.

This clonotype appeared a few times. The CDR3 DNA follows: TGCAGTGCTAGCCTAGCGGGAGGGTTTACGCAGTATTTT. Protein: CSASLAGGFTQYF. This rearrangement joins TRBV20-1 to TRBJ2-3, with 12 positions matching TRBD2. Germline assignment: CDR1 DFQATT and CDR2 SNEGSKA (reference sequence). The CDR3 is 13 residues long. Trimming at V came to 3 bases and at J to 8 bases, leaving 3 bases not matched to a gene.

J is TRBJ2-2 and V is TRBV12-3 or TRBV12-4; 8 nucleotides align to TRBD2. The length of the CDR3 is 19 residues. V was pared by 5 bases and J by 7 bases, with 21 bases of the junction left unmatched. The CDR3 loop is CASSPLRGQGSGSGGELFF. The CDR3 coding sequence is TGTGCCAGCAGTCCGTTGCGTGGGCAGGGGAGCGGGAGCGGCGGGGAGCTGTTTTTT.

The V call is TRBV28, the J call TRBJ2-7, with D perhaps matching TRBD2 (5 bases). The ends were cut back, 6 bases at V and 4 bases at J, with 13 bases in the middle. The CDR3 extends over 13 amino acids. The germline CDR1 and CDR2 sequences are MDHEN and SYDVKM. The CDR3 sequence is CASRGGYLYEQYF. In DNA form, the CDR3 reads TGTGCCAGCAGAGGAGGCTACCTATACGAGCAGTACTTC.

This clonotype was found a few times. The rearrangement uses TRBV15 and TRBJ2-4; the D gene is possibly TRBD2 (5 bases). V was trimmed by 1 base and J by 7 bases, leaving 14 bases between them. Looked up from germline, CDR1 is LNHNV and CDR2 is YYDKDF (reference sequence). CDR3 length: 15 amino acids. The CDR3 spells CATSRVYGVSNIQYF. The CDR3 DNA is TGTGCCACCAGCAGAGTATACGGGGTTAGCAACATTCAGTACTTC.

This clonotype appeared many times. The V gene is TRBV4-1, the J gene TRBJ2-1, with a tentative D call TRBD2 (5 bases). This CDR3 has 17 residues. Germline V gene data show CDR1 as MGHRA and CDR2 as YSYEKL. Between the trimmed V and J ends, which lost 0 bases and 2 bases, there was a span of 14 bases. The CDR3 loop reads CASSQEWTGTAYNEQFF. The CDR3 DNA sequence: TGCGCCAGCAGCCAAGAATGGACGGGAACGGCCTACAATGAGCAGTTCTTC.

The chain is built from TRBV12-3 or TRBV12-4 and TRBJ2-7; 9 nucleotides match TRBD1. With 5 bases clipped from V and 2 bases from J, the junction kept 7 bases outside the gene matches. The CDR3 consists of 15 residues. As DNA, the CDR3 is TGTGCCAGCAGTCGAGGGACAGGGATCCCCTACGAGCAGTACTTC. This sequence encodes CASSRGTGIPYEQYF.

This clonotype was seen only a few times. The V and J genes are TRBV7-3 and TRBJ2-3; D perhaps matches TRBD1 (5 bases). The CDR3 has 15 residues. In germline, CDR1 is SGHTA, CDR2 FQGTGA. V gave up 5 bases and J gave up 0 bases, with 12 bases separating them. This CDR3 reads CASSPQGESTDTQYF. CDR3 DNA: TGTGCCAGCAGCCCCCAGGGCGAGAGCACAGATACGCAGTATTTT.

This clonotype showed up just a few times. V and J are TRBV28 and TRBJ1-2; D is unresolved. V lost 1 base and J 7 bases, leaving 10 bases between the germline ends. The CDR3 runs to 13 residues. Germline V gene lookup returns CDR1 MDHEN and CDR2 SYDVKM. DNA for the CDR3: TGTGCCAGCAGTTTATCGGTAGGGTTTGGCTACACCTTC. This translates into CASSLSVGFGYTF.

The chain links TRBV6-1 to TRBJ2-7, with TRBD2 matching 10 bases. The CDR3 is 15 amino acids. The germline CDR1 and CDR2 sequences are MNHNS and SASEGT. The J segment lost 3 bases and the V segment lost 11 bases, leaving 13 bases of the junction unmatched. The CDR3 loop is CASRLSGRAYYEQYF. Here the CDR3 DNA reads TGTGCCTCCCGACTGAGCGGGAGGGCTTACTACGAGCAGTACTTC.

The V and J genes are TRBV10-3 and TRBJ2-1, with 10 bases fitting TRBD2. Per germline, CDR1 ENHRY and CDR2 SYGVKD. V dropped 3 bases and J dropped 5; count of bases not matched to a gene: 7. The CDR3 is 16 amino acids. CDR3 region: CAISELPSGRDNEQFF. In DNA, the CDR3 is TGTGCCATCAGTGAACTGCCCAGCGGGAGGGACAATGAGCAGTTCTTC.

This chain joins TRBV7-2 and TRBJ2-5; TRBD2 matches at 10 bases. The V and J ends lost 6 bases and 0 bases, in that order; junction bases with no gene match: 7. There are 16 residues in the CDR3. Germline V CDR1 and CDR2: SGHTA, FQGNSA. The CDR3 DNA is TGTGCCAGCAGTTTTACTAGCGGGATGTACCAAGAGACCCAGTACTTC. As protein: CASSFTSGMYQETQYF.

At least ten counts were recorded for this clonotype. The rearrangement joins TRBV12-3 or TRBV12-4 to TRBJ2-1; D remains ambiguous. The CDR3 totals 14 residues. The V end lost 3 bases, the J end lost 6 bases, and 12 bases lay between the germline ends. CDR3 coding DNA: TGTGCCAGCAGTTTGGGAAGATCCCCCAATGAGCAGTTCTTC. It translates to CASSLGRSPNEQFF.

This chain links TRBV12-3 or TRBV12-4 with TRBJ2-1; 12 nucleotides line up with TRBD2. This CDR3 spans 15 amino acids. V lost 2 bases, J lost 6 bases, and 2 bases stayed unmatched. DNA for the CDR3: TGTGCCAGCAGTTTAACGGGACTAGCGGGCAATGAGCAGTTCTTC. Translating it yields CASSLTGLAGNEQFF.

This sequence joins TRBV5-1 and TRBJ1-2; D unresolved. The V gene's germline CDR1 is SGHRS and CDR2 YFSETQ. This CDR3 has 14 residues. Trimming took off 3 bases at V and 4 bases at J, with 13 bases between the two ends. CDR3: CASSYGGDPYGYTF. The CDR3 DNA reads TGCGCCAGCAGCTATGGTGGGGATCCCTATGGCTACACCTTC.

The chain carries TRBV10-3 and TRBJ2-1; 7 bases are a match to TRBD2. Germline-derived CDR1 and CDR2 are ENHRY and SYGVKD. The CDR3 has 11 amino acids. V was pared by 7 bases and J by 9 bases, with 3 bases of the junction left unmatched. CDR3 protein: CAITVAGEQFF. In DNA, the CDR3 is TGTGCCATCACCGTAGCGGGTGAGCAGTTCTTC.

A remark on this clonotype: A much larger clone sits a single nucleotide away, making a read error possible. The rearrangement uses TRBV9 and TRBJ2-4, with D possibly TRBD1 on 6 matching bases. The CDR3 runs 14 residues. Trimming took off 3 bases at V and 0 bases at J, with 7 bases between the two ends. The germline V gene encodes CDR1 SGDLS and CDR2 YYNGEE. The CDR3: CASSATGAKNIQYF. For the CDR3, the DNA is TGTGCCAGCAGCGCGACAGGAGCCAAAAACATTCAGTACTTC.

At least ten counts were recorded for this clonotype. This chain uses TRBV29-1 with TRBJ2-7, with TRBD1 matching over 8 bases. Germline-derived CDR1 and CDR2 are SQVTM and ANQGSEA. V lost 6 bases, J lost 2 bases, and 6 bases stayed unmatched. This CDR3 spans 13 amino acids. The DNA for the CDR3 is TGCAGCGTACGACAGGGGAGTGCCTACGAGCAGTACTTC. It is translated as CSVRQGSAYEQYF.

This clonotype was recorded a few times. CDR3: CASSPPGQGISYNEQFF. The CDR3 DNA sequence: TGTGCCAGCTCACCACCGGGTCAGGGTATTTCCTACAATGAGCAGTTCTTC. The chain employs TRBV18 and TRBJ2-1; TRBD1 is a possible D gene (5 bases). This CDR3 has 17 residues. CDR1 is KGHSH, CDR2 LQKENI, per germline. V was cut by 0 bases and J by 1 base, with 13 bases left in between.